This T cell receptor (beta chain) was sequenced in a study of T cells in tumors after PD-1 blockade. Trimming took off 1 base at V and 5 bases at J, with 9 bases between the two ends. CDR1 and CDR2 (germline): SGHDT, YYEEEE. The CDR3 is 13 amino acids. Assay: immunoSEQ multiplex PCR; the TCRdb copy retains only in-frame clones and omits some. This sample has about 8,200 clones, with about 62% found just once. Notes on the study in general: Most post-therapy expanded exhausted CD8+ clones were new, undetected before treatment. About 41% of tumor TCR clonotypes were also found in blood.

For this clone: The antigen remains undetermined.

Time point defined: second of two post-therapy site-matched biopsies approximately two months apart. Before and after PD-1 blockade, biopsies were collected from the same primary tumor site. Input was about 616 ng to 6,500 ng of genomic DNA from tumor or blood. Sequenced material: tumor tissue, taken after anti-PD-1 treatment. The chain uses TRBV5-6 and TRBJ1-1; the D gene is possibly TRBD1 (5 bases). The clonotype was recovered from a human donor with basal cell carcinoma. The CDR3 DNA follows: TGTGCCAGCAGCTTGAATGGGGGTACTGAAGCTTTCTTT. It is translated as CASSLNGGTEAFF.